The T cell receptor (beta chain) under discussion was sequenced for a study of Ad26.COV2.S vaccination and SARS-CoV-2 variants. Generated by immunoSEQ multiplex PCR, the TCRdb table keeps only in-frame clones and is missing some. The sample yields 360,000 or so clones, roughly 90% seen once. Treatment noted: roughly 19 received Ad26.COV2.S at low or high dose, single or two shots; 5 received placebo; per-sample allocation not given. After the first vaccine or placebo injection, samples were drawn on day 63. The receptor comes from a person between 18 and 60 years old who received the Ad26.COV2.S COVID-19 vaccine or a placebo. This material consisted of peripheral blood, taken in a trial of Ad26.COV2.S vaccine versus placebo.

CDR3 in DNA: TGCAGCGTTGATTATCTAGCGGGAGGAGAGACCCAGTACTTC. It specifies CSVDYLAGGETQYF. The chain recombines TRBV29-1 with TRBJ2-5, with TRBD2 matching over 11 bases. After removal of 3 bases from V and 4 bases from J, the junction contained 4 bases not matched to a gene. Germline CDR1 and CDR2: SQVTM and ANQGSEA. The CDR3 has 14 amino acids.